The 22 T cell receptor beta chains given below trace back to one sample, sequenced in a study of cytomegalovirus exposure and HLA in healthy donors. Generated by immunoSEQ multiplex PCR, the TCRdb table keeps only in-frame clones and is missing some. The top ten clones hold 1% to 1.5% of a sample with approximately 110,000 clones, around 94% of them seen once. Input material: PBMCs. The receptors were gathered from a woman aged 18 to 35 in good health and CMV-seronegative.

The chain employs TRBV28 and TRBJ2-5; 8 bases are shared with TRBD1. CDR3 length: 14 residues. The germline CDR1 and CDR2 sequences are MDHEN and SYDVKM. The V and J ends lost 6 bases and 4 bases, in that order; junction bases with no gene match: 7. The DNA of the CDR3 is TGTGCCAGCAGCTCAGGGGGCGCAGGAGAGACCCAGTACTTC. It yields the protein CASSSGGAGETQYF.

The J gene is TRBJ2-7, the V gene TRBV6-6; the D gene is possibly TRBD2 (6 bases). CDR1 MNHNY and CDR2 SVGAGI come from the germline V gene (reference sequence). V lost 6 bases, J lost 3 bases, and 18 bases lay in between. This CDR3 region has 15 residues. Here the CDR3 reads CASSPGGPVRYEQYF. For the CDR3, the DNA is TGTGCCAGCAGCCCCGGGGGTCCTGTTCGCTACGAGCAGTACTTC.

The chain employs TRBV7-9 and TRBJ2-2; 10 nucleotides match TRBD1. The CDR3 sequence is 15 residues long. CDR1 and CDR2 from the germline V gene are SEHNR and FQNEAQ (reference sequence). The V and J ends lost 5 bases and 7 bases, in that order; junction bases with no gene match: 7. The DNA of the CDR3 is TGTGCCAGCAGCCCCCCGGGACAGGGGTTCGGGGAGCTGTTTTTT. Amino acids: CASSPPGQGFGELFF.

The chain combines TRBV7-9 with TRBJ2-7; the D is unclear. Germline-derived CDR1 and CDR2 are SEHNR and FQNEAQ (reference sequence). The V end was cut by 5 bases, the J end by 3 bases, with 14 bases between. The CDR3 totals 14 residues. The CDR3 spells CASSLRRSFYEQYF. CDR3 coding DNA: TGTGCCAGCAGCCTCCGGAGATCGTTCTACGAGCAGTACTTC.

Note on this clone: One end of the junction does not line up with germline, which may come from a read error. V and J are TRBV30 and TRBJ1-2, with D possibly TRBD1 on 6 matching bases. The germline V gene encodes CDR1 GTSNPN and CDR2 SVGIG (reference sequence). There are 12 residues in the CDR3. CDR3 bases: TGTGCCCGGAGGTCAGGGGCCGGGGGCTACACCTTC. Its protein is CARRSGAGGYTF.

V gene TRBV10-3 combines with J gene TRBJ2-7; 8 bases match TRBD1. The CDR3 extends over 12 amino acids. Per the germline V gene, CDR1 is ENHRY and CDR2 is SYGVKD. Trimming took 6 bases from V and 6 from J; bases not matched to a gene: 4. Here the CDR3 DNA reads TGTGCCATCAGACCTACAGGGGGCGAGCAGTACTTC. It yields the protein CAIRPTGGEQYF.

The V call is TRBV11-2, the J call TRBJ2-5; 8 nucleotides align to TRBD2. Per the germline V gene, CDR1 is SGHAT and CDR2 is FQNNGV. V lost 5 bases and J lost 5; bases outside the gene matches: 10. CDR3 length: 15 amino acids. The CDR3 reads CASSNPGLGGETQYF. In DNA, the CDR3 is TGTGCCAGCAGCAATCCGGGACTAGGCGGGGAGACCCAGTACTTC. Supplemented by reference TRBV11-2 and TRBJ2-5, the full variable domain reads EAGVAQSPRYKIIEKRQSVAFWCNPISGHATLYWYQQILGQGPKLLIQFQNNGVVDDSQLPKDRFSAERLKGVDSTLKIQPAKLEDSAVYLCASSNPGLGGETQYFGPGTRLLVL.

The V gene is TRBV30, the J gene TRBJ1-2, with TRBD1 matching over 8 bases. This CDR3 spans 14 amino acids. V shed 3 bases and J 6 bases; nucleotides not matched to a gene: 9. The germline gives CDR1 GTSNPN, CDR2 SVGIG (reference sequence). This chain's CDR3 is CAWRASQGEHGYTF. CDR3 nucleotides: TGTGCCTGGAGAGCCTCACAGGGGGAGCATGGCTACACCTTC.

This chain joins TRBV4-2 and TRBJ1-1; 9 bases map to TRBD1. The germline V gene has CDR1 LGHNA and CDR2 YNFKEQ. The CDR3 length is 18 residues. V was pared by 1 base and J by 3 bases, with 12 bases of the junction left unmatched. In nucleotides, the CDR3 is TGTGCCAGCAGCCAAGTGGGAACAGGGGGCGCTTCGGACACTGAAGCTTTCTTT. Translated, it gives CASSQVGTGGASDTEAFF.

The genes are TRBV6-6 and TRBJ2-6, with 10 nucleotides matching TRBD1. The CDR3 spans 16 residues. The germline gives CDR1 MNHNY, CDR2 SVGAGI (reference sequence). The V gene end was trimmed by 5 bases and the J gene end by 2 bases; junction bases not matched to a gene: 3. The CDR3 nucleotides read TGTGCCAGCAGTCCGACAGGGGGCCCTGGGGCCAACGTCCTGACTTTC. Translation gives CASSPTGGPGANVLTF.

This sequence joins TRBV27 and TRBJ2-3; D is ambiguous. Germline loops: CDR1 MNHEY, CDR2 SMNVEV (reference sequence). V dropped 1 base and J dropped 4 bases, with 18 bases sitting between them. The CDR3 contains 17 residues. In DNA form, the CDR3 reads TGTGCCAGCAGTTTATTCGCGACTCGCCCACTACCAGATACGCAGTATTTT. Translating gives CASSLFATRPLPDTQYF.

The chain employs TRBV5-1 and TRBJ2-7; a possible D gene is TRBD1 (6 bases). With 8 bases removed from V and 5 bases from J, the gap between germline ends came to 20 bases. This CDR3 is 14 amino acids long. The germline gives CDR1 SGHRS, CDR2 YFSETQ. CDR3 bases: TGCGCCAGTAGAACAGTACAGGGTACCCACGAGCAGTACTTC. Encoded protein: CASRTVQGTHEQYF.

The rearrangement links TRBV27 to TRBJ2-1; TRBD2 might be the D (5 bases). This CDR3 comprises 18 residues. The germline V and J ends were trimmed by 2 bases and 8 bases, with 25 bases remaining between them. CDR1 is MNHEY, CDR2 SMNVEV, per germline (reference sequence). The CDR3 DNA reads as TGTGCCAGCAGTTTACTCTTCCGGATGAGCGAGGGTGCCGATGAGCAGTTCTTC. Amino acid sequence: CASSLLFRMSEGADEQFF.

The rearrangement joins TRBV7-9 to TRBJ1-1; 8 bases fit TRBD1. J was trimmed by 1 base and V by 7 bases; bases with no gene match: 2. Germline values: CDR1 SEHNR, CDR2 FQNEAQ (reference sequence). The CDR3 is made up of 13 amino acids. The CDR3 reads CASNDRGNTEAFF. The DNA for the CDR3 is TGTGCCAGCAACGACAGGGGGAACACTGAAGCTTTCTTT.

In nucleotides, the CDR3 is TGTGCCAGCAACGGGGGAATACGGGAAAAACTGTTTTTT. It translates to CASNGGIREKLFF. The rearrangement uses TRBV28 and TRBJ1-4; D might be TRBD1 (5 bases). CDR1 and CDR2 (germline): MDHEN, SYDVKM. The CDR3 runs to 13 residues. V was clipped by 7 bases and J by 8 bases, with 14 bases between them.

The chain combines TRBV7-9 with TRBJ2-2; no reliable D call. CDR1 is SEHNR, CDR2 FQNEAQ, per germline (reference sequence). The V and J ends lost 3 bases and 2 bases respectively, with 7 bases between them. There are 14 residues in the CDR3. CDR3 loop: CASSFTVNTGELFF. The CDR3, as DNA: TGTGCCAGCAGCTTCACAGTAAACACCGGGGAGCTGTTTTTT.

The chain recombines TRBV28 with TRBJ2-7, with D possibly being TRBD1 (6 bases). V was trimmed by 6 bases and J by 3 bases, leaving 12 bases between them. The CDR3 runs 13 residues. The germline CDR1 and CDR2 sequences are MDHEN and SYDVKM. The CDR3 region is CASRVIQGYEQYF. CDR3 bases: TGTGCCAGCAGGGTTATACAGGGCTACGAGCAGTACTTC.

This clone was seen only once. V is TRBV28 and J is TRBJ2-1; 9 nucleotides agree with TRBD2. Trimming at V came to 7 bases and at J to 4 bases, leaving 8 bases not matched to a gene. The CDR3 extends over 15 amino acids. CDR1 is MDHEN and CDR2 is SYDVKM in the germline V gene. CDR3 sequence reads: CASIRSSGDYNEQFF. CDR3 nucleotide sequence: TGTGCCAGCATAAGGTCTAGCGGGGATTACAATGAGCAGTTCTTC.

The chain joins TRBV27 to TRBJ2-7; 10 bases are shared with TRBD1. V shed 2 bases, J shed 5 bases, and the junction held 6 bases outside the gene matches. The CDR3 covers 15 residues. Germline V gene lookup returns CDR1 MNHEY and CDR2 SMNVEV (reference sequence). CDR3 nucleotides: TGTGCCAGCAGTTTACGGGACAGGGGAGTCCACGAGCAGTACTTC. It is translated as CASSLRDRGVHEQYF.

The rearrangement joins TRBV7-3 to TRBJ2-1; perhaps TRBD2 as D (7 bases). Germline lookup yields CDR1 SGHTA and CDR2 FQGTGA. This CDR3 region has 15 residues. V lost 4 bases and J 4 bases, leaving 14 bases between the germline ends. CDR3: CASSYVGGPYNEQFF. CDR3 in DNA: TGTGCCAGCAGCTACGTCGGGGGGCCTTACAATGAGCAGTTCTTC.

The gene calls are TRBV5-6 and TRBJ1-2; 9 bases line up with TRBD1. This CDR3 contains 13 residues. Germline trimming cut 2 bases from V and 8 bases from J; bases unmatched to any gene: 4. Looked up from germline, CDR1 is SGHDT and CDR2 is YYEEEE. The CDR3 nucleotides read TGTGCCAGCAGCTTAGGGACAGGGACCGGCTACACCTTC. Its translation: CASSLGTGTGYTF.

The V call is TRBV18, the J call TRBJ2-7; 10 bases fit TRBD1. The CDR3 sequence is 15 residues long. V shed 3 bases and J 0 bases; nucleotides not matched to a gene: 2. Germline lookup yields CDR1 KGHSH and CDR2 LQKENI. The chain's CDR3 is CASSPGTGVSYEQYF. In nucleotides, the CDR3 is TGTGCCAGCTCACCGGGGACAGGGGTCTCCTACGAGCAGTACTTC. The variable domain in full, completed from reference TRBV18 and TRBJ2-7, reads NAGVMQNPRHLVRRRGQEARLRCSPMKGHSHVYWYRQLPEEGLKFMVYLQKENIIDESGMPKERFSAEFPKEGPSILRIQQVVRGDSAAYFCASSPGTGVSYEQYFGPGTRLTVT.